The 2 T cell receptor beta chains below come from one sample, sequenced in a study of OX40 agonist ivuxolimab in advanced cancers. Produced via immunoSEQ multiplex PCR; TCRdb's table is partial and in-frame only. The table lists approximately 84,000 clones, 75% to 95% of them singletons, with 0.43% in the top ten. The specimen was CD4+ or CD8+ T cells sorted from blood, collected in a trial of the OX40 agonist ivuxolimab. Source of these receptors: an adult with an advanced solid tumor such as melanoma, head and neck, liver or kidney cancer.

V is TRBV2 and J is TRBJ2-2, with no clear D. Deletions cut 6 bases from V and 6 bases from J, with 14 bases between. CDR1 is SNHLY, CDR2 FYNNEI, per germline. CDR3 length: 14 amino acids. The DNA of the CDR3 is TGTGCCAGCAGCGGAGTCCCCCCTCCCGGGGAGCTGTTTTTT. Protein product: CASSGVPPPGELFF.

The CDR3 loop is CATSRDRKATDTQYF. The DNA for the CDR3 is TGTGCCACCAGCAGAGATCGAAAAGCAACAGATACGCAGTATTTT. The genes are TRBV15 and TRBJ2-3; D gene uncertain. Per germline, CDR1 LNHNV and CDR2 YYDKDF (reference sequence). V was trimmed by 0 bases and J by 3 bases, leaving 10 bases between them. This CDR3 is built from 15 residues.